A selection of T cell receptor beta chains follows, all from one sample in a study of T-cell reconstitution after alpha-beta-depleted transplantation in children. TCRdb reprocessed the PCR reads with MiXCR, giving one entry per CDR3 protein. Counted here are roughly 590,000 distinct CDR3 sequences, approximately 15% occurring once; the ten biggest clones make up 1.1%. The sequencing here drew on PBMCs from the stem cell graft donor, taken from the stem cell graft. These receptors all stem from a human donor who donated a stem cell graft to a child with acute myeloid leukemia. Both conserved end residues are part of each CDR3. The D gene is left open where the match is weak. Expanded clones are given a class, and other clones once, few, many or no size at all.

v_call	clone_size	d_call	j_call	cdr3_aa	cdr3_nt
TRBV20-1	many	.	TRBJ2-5	CGGQGMVGAQETQYF	TGCGGAGGGCAGGGGATGGTCGGGGCGCAAGAGACCCAGTACTTC
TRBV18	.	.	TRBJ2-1	CASSPTLNNEQFF	TGTGCCAGCTCACCCACTTTGAACAATGAGCAGTTCTTC
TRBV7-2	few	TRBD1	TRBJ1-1	CASSPRRDRGLNTEAFF	TGTGCCAGCAGCCCCAGACGGGACAGGGGATTGAACACTGAAGCTTTCTTT
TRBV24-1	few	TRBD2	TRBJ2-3	CATSGLATSTDTQYF	TGTGCCACCAGTGGACTAGCGACCAGCACAGATACGCAGTATTTT
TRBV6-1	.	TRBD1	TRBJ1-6	CASSRPGQGVSPLHF	TGTGCCAGCAGTCGCCCGGGACAGGGAGTTTCACCCCTCCACTTT
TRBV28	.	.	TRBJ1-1	CASSYARLNTEAFF	TGTGCCAGCAGTTACGCCCGTTTGAACACTGAAGCTTTCTTT
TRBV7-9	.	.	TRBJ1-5	CASSPQDKPQHF	TGTGCCAGCAGCCCCCAGGACAAGCCCCAGCATTTT
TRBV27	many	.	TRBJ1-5	CASSLFPNQPQHF	TGTGCCAGCAGTTTATTCCCCAATCAGCCCCAGCATTTT
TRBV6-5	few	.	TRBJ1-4	CASSWGGPEEKLFF	TGTGCCAGCAGTTGGGGGGGGCCTGAGGAAAAACTGTTTTTT
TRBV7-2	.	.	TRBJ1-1	CASSAGWPNTEAFF	TGTGCCAGCAGCGCGGGGTGGCCGAACACTGAAGCTTTCTTT
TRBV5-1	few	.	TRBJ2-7	CASRRGQELYEQYF	TGCGCCAGCAGACGGGGGCAGGAGCTGTACGAGCAGTACTTC
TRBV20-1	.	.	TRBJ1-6	CSAREGLTGPLHF	TGCAGTGCTAGAGAGGGACTCACGGGACCCCTCCACTTT
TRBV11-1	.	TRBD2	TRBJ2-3	CASSLNIGLASLTDTQYF	TGTGCCAGCAGCCTAAATATCGGACTAGCGAGTCTCACAGATACGCAGTATTTT
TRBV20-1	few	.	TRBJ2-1	CSARDPRAPSYNEQFF	TGCAGTGCTAGAGATCCTCGGGCCCCGTCCTACAATGAGCAGTTCTTC
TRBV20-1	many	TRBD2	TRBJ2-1	CSARVWEAGDEQFF	TGCAGTGCTAGAGTGTGGGAAGCGGGGGATGAGCAGTTCTTC
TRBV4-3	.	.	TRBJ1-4	CASSQDRILLATNEKLFF	TGCGCCAGCAGCCAAGATCGGATCCTTTTGGCAACTAATGAAAAACTGTTTTTT
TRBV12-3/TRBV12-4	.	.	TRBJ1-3	CASSFIVSGNTIYF	TGTGCCAGCAGTTTTATAGTCTCTGGAAACACCATATATTTT
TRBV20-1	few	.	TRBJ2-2	CSARGQYPNTGELFF	TGCAGTGCTAGAGGTCAATACCCGAACACCGGGGAGCTGTTTTTT
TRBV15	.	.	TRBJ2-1	CATSSGVGDYNEQFF	TGTGCCACCAGCAGTGGGGTCGGGGACTACAATGAGCAGTTCTTC
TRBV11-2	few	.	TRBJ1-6	CASSYRGNNSPLHF	TGTGCCAGCAGTTACCGGGGGAATAATTCACCCCTCCACTTT
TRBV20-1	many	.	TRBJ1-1	CSASPSLGTEAFF	TGCAGTGCTAGCCCCTCGTTGGGTACTGAAGCTTTCTTT
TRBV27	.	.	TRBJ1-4	CASSFFPGQPKLFF	TGTGCCAGCAGTTTTTTTCCGGGACAACCAAAACTGTTTTTT
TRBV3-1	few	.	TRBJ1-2	CASSRPAGGIYGYTF	TGTGCCAGCAGCCGACCCGCGGGGGGAATCTATGGCTACACCTTC
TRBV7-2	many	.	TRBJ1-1	CASSIGLHTEAFF	TGTGCCAGCAGCATCGGGCTTCACACTGAAGCTTTCTTT
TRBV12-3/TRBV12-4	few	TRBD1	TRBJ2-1	CASSLRGTGDYNEQFF	TGTGCCAGCAGTTTAAGGGGGACAGGGGACTACAATGAGCAGTTCTTC
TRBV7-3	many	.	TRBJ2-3	CASSLTLTTTDTQYF	TGTGCCAGCAGCTTAACGTTAACTACCACAGATACGCAGTATTTT
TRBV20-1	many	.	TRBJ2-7	CSAEGWTSPNYEQYF	TGCAGTGCTGAGGGGTGGACCTCTCCTAACTACGAGCAGTACTTC
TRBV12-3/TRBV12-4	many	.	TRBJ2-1	CASSPEGRYNEQFF	TGTGCCAGCAGCCCCGAGGGGAGATACAATGAGCAGTTCTTC
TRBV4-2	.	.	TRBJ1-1	CASSQANTEALF	TGTGCCAGCAGCCAAGCAAACACTGAAGCTCTCTTT
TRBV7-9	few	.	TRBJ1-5	CASSPLQESNQPQHF	TGTGCCAGCAGCCCTCTACAGGAGAGCAATCAGCCCCAGCATTTT
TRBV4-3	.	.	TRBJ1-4	CASSPHSATNEKLFF	TGCGCCAGCAGCCCTCACAGTGCAACTAATGAAAAACTGTTTTTT
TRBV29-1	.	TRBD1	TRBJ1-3	CSVNQGQDTIYF	TGCAGCGTAAATCAAGGACAGGACACCATATATTTT
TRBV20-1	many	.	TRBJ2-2	CSALSTTRSGSWVF	TGCAGTGCCCTCTCGACTACACGATCGGGGAGCTGGGTTTTT
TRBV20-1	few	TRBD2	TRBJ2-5	CSARRLRGGKETQYF	TGCAGTGCTAGAAGGCTTCGCGGGGGGAAAGAGACCCAGTACTTC
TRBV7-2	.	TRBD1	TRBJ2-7	CASSPRWTGFGLREQYF	TGTGCCAGCAGCCCACGTTGGACAGGGTTTGGATTGCGGGAGCAGTACTTC
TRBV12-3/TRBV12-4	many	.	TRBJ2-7	CASSYWTEGWEQYF	TGTGCCAGCAGTTACTGGACAGAGGGGTGGGAGCAGTACTTC
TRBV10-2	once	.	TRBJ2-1	CASSDWGSSNEQFF	TGCGCCAGCAGCGACTGGGGGTCCTCCAATGAGCAGTTCTTC
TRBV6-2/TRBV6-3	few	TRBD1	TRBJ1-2	CASSYLRQGRGAGYTF	TGTGCCAGCAGTTACCTCCGACAGGGGCGAGGCGCTGGCTACACCTTC
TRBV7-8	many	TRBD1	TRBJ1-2	CASSYGTGPNYGYTF	TGTGCCAGCAGCTACGGGACAGGGCCTAACTATGGCTACACCTTC
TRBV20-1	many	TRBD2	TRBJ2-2	CSARDGLAGGELFF	TGCAGTGCTAGAGACGGACTAGCTGGCGGGGAGCTGTTTTTT
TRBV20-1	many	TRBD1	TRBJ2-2	CSARSGTGDAGELFF	TGCAGTGCTAGATCCGGGACAGGGGACGCCGGGGAGCTGTTTTTT
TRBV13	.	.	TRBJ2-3	CASSHFQGKDTQYF	TGTGCCAGCAGTCATTTTCAGGGGAAAGATACGCAGTATTTT
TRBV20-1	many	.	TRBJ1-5	CSARRPNQPQHF	TGCAGTGCTAGGCGTCCCAATCAGCCCCAGCATTTT
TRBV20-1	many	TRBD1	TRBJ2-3	CSASRQGPILDTQYF	TGCAGTGCTAGCCGACAGGGCCCGATTTTAGATACGCAGTATTTT
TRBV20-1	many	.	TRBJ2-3	CSAPSRSVASTDTQYF	TGCAGTGCGCCTTCTCGGTCAGTGGCTAGCACAGATACGCAGTATTTT
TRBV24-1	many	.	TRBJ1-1	CATSGKSSMNTEAFF	TGTGCCACCAGTGGCAAGTCATCCATGAACACTGAAGCTTTCTTT
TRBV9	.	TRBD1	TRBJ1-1	CASSPGDRRYTEAFF	TGTGCCAGCAGCCCCGGGGACAGGCGCTACACTGAAGCTTTCTTT
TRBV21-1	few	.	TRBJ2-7	CASSNSGTSGEQYF	TGTGCCAGCAGCAACTCCGGGACGTCTGGTGAGCAGTACTTC
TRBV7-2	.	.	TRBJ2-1	CASSLRGGAEYEQFF	TGTGCCAGCAGCTTAAGGGGGGGGGCGGAATATGAGCAGTTCTTC
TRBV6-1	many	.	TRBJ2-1	CASRLYNEQFF	TGTGCCAGCAGACTTTACAATGAGCAGTTCTTC
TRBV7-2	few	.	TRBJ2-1	CASSLGDYNPTQKQFF	TGTGCCAGCAGCTTAGGCGACTACAATCCGACCCAGAAGCAGTTCTTC
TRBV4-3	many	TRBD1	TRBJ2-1	CASSQDGTVSYNEQFF	TGCGCCAGCAGCCAAGATGGGACAGTATCCTACAATGAGCAGTTCTTC
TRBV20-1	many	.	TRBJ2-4	CSARGGALVAKNIQYF	TGCAGTGCTAGAGGGGGGGCTTTAGTAGCCAAAAACATTCAGTACTTC
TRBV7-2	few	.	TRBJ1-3	CASSPYLDGSGNTIYF	TGTGCCAGCAGCCCTTACCTCGACGGCTCTGGAAACACCATATATTTT